The sequence of this T cell receptor (beta chain) was determined in a study of cytomegalovirus exposure and HLA in healthy donors. Though probably carrying unrecorded immune exposures, donors were nominally healthy at sampling. The germline V gene has CDR1 SGHAT and CDR2 FQNNGV. The V segment lost 3 bases and the J segment 3 bases; nucleotides outside the gene matches: 8. There are 16 residues in the CDR3. PCR primers comprised 60 Vbeta and 13 Jbeta primers. As processed by the authors: Later, roughly 77 million unique TCR beta chains were counted in an analysis, and some 11 million of them were shared. Generated by immunoSEQ multiplex PCR, the TCRdb table keeps only in-frame clones and is missing some. From that table come the V and J calls and clone size; the DNA was used to work out D and trimming. The table includes approximately 110,000 clones, roughly 80% detected once.

The chain carries TRBV11-2 and TRBJ1-2; 9 bases match TRBD1. The receptor was derived from a woman aged 40 to 49 in good health and CMV-seropositive. The sequencing sample was made of PBMCs. CDR3: CASSLAYRGRDYGYTF. DNA of the CDR3: TGTGCCAGCAGCTTGGCGTACAGGGGGCGCGACTATGGCTACACCTTC. Based on the CDR3 plus reference TRBV11-2 and TRBJ1-2, the full variable domain is EAGVAQSPRYKIIEKRQSVAFWCNPISGHATLYWYQQILGQGPKLLIQFQNNGVVDDSQLPKDRFSAERLKGVDSTLKIQPAKLEDSAVYLCASSLAYRGRDYGYTFGSGTRLTVV.